The source of this T cell receptor (beta chain) is a study of long-term antiretroviral therapy in people with HIV. This clone was detected a few times. Its target is not known. The libraries were made with immunoSEQ v3.0 at survey level. The data were produced by immunoSEQ multiplex PCR, yet TCRdb's version contains in-frame clones alone and is incomplete. The repertoire holds about 50,000 clones, with about 88% as singletons. The length of the CDR3 is 15 residues. With V trimmed by 4 bases and J by 0 bases, 3 bases remained unmatched. CDR1 MRHNA and CDR2 SNTAGT come from the germline V gene. Regarding the study as a whole: Narrower CDR3 length ranges marked HIV repertoires relative to controls.

The sequencing here drew on unsorted PBMCs, taken 0.8 years after starting antiretroviral therapy. The clonotype was recovered from a woman between 18 and 30 years old with HIV. The gene calls are TRBV6-4 and TRBJ2-3, with 8 bases aligning to TRBD2. CDR3 amino acids: CASSAASGSTDTQYF. The CDR3 DNA sequence: TGTGCCAGCAGTGCGGCTAGCGGGAGCACAGATACGCAGTATTTT.